This TCR beta chain is drawn from a study of T cell responses to AZD1222 COVID-19 vaccine. Broader study findings: Per reports, nearly half of all spike-specific TCRs target regions that are unmutated in variants. Mostly white British, mostly female donors; authors suggested clonal diversity may be underestimated.

Some clones are missing from TCRdb's copy, which holds only in-frame ones; the method was immunoSEQ multiplex PCR. Among tens of thousands of clones listed, approximately 90% were seen once. CDR1 and CDR2 from the germline V gene are KGHSH and LQKENI. V was cut by 4 bases and J by 4 bases, with 13 bases left in between. The CDR3 runs to 14 residues. Details on this clone: What it binds is not known.

The TCR comes from an adult in good health. The chain combines TRBV18 with TRBJ1-1; possibly TRBD1 for D (6 bases). The sequencing used peripheral blood, collected on day 0 of AZD1222 vaccination. The CDR3 sequence is CASSRGPGGTEAFF. CDR3 sequence (DNA): TGTGCCAGCTCACGGGGGCCCGGCGGCACTGAAGCTTTCTTT.